These 31 T cell receptor beta chains share one sample of origin, sequenced in a study of chemoradiotherapy in HPV16-positive cancers. Method: immunoSEQ multiplex PCR; TCRdb's copy keeps in-frame clones and lacks some. Here the sample spans under 35,000 clones, around 89% being singletons. Specimen: blood, collected from a patient who underwent chemoradiotherapy. The receptors originated from a human donor with HPV-associated anogenital cancer.

The chain links TRBV19 to TRBJ2-5, with D possibly being TRBD1 (5 bases). This CDR3 has 15 amino acids. Between the trimmed V and J ends, which lost 5 bases and 5 bases, there was a span of 18 bases. CDR1 is LNHDA, CDR2 SQIVND, per germline (reference sequence). CDR3 amino acids: CASSLHRLSLETQYF. Here the CDR3 DNA reads TGTGCCAGTAGTCTACACAGGTTATCGTTGGAGACCCAGTACTTC.

The V gene is TRBV5-6, the J gene TRBJ1-1; a possible D gene is TRBD1 (6 bases). The germline gives CDR1 SGHDT, CDR2 YYEEEE. V was trimmed by 3 bases and J by 7 bases, leaving 22 bases between them. The CDR3 is 16 amino acids. CDR3 coding DNA: TGTGCCAGCAGCTGGATGGGACTTACAGGGCTGGATGAAGCTTTCTTT. Encoded protein: CASSWMGLTGLDEAFF.

V is TRBV4-2 and J is TRBJ1-4, with 10 bases matching TRBD1. J lost 4 bases, V lost 4 bases, and 6 bases had no gene match. CDR3 length: 16 residues. Germline V CDR1 and CDR2: LGHNA, YNFKEQ. The CDR3 region has the DNA TGTGCCAGCAGCCCATCCGGGGACAGGGGTAATGAAAAACTGTTTTTT. Translation gives CASSPSGDRGNEKLFF.

For the CDR3, the DNA is TGTGCCAGCAGCTTAGGTTGGGATTTGAACACTGAAGCTTTCTTT. Protein product: CASSLGWDLNTEAFF. This chain joins TRBV7-9 and TRBJ1-1; D is uncertain. Deletions cut 1 base from V and 0 bases from J, with 9 bases between. The CDR3 sequence is 15 residues long. Germline V gives CDR1 SEHNR, CDR2 FQNEAQ (reference sequence).

The J gene is TRBJ1-3, the V gene TRBV5-1; D remains unclear. The V end lost 1 base, the J end lost 0 bases, and 8 bases lay between the germline ends. The germline gives CDR1 SGHRS, CDR2 YFSETQ. CDR3 length: 15 amino acids. The CDR3 DNA reads TGCGCCAGCAGCTTGCCCACAGTCTCTGGAAACACCATATATTTT. It is translated as CASSLPTVSGNTIYF.

V and J are TRBV5-1 and TRBJ1-6, with D uncertain. Germline values: CDR1 SGHRS, CDR2 YFSETQ. The CDR3 runs to 15 residues. Trimming left V 0 bases short and J 8 bases short, with 12 bases between. CDR3 residues: CASSLVRGKDSPLHF. CDR3 nucleotide sequence: TGCGCCAGCAGCTTGGTGAGAGGGAAGGATTCACCCCTCCACTTT.

The chain couples TRBV6-5 to TRBJ1-2; D is undetermined. Germline V gene lookup returns CDR1 MNHEY and CDR2 SVGAGI. The CDR3 is made up of 16 amino acids. V dropped 0 bases and J dropped 2 bases, with 13 bases sitting between them. CDR3 region: CASSYSGRMVNYGYTF. CDR3 DNA: TGTGCCAGCAGTTACTCGGGCAGGATGGTAAACTATGGCTACACCTTC.

This rearrangement joins TRBV5-8 to TRBJ1-1; D not resolved. The germline V gene encodes CDR1 SGHTS and CDR2 YDEGEE. The CDR3 is made up of 14 amino acids. V lost 3 bases to trimming and J lost 2 bases, with 11 bases between them. This CDR3 reads CASSSTATNTEAFF. The CDR3 DNA sequence: TGTGCCAGCAGCTCAACAGCAACAAACACTGAAGCTTTCTTT.

This sequence joins TRBV5-4 and TRBJ1-5; 9 nucleotides line up with TRBD1. The CDR3 sequence is 15 residues long. J lost 4 bases, V lost 3 bases, and 5 bases had no gene match. Looked up from germline, CDR1 is SGHNT and CDR2 is YYREEE (reference sequence). The CDR3, as DNA: TGTGCCAGCAGCTCGGGGGACAGGGTTAATCAGCCCCAGCATTTT. This sequence encodes CASSSGDRVNQPQHF.

The chain joins TRBV5-1 to TRBJ2-1; tentative D call: TRBD2 (6 bases). The CDR3 is made up of 13 amino acids. Germline CDR1 and CDR2: SGHRS and YFSETQ. The V and J ends lost 5 bases and 4 bases respectively, with 10 bases between them. The CDR3 reads CASRVAEYNEQFF. The DNA of the CDR3 is TGCGCCAGCAGGGTAGCGGAATACAATGAGCAGTTCTTC.

The chain recombines TRBV5-1 with TRBJ2-5; TRBD1 might be the D (5 bases). The CDR3 sequence is 12 residues long. CDR1 is SGHRS and CDR2 is YFSETQ in the germline V gene. V was cut by 0 bases and J by 5 bases, with 5 bases left in between. In nucleotides, the CDR3 is TGCGCCAGCAGCTTGGACAGGGAGACCCAGTACTTC. This gives the protein CASSLDRETQYF.

V and J are TRBV7-2 and TRBJ2-7; 7 bases fit TRBD1. The J segment lost 2 bases and the V segment lost 2 bases, leaving 3 bases of the junction unmatched. The CDR3 extends over 14 amino acids. Germline CDR1 SGHTA, CDR2 FQGNSA. CDR3 nucleotides: TGTGCCAGCAGCTTATCACAGGGGCCCTACGAGCAGTACTTC. It is translated as CASSLSQGPYEQYF.

On this clone itself: Sequence at one end of the junction differs from germline and may be a read error. This chain links TRBV7-2 with TRBJ1-5; D unresolved. The CDR3 contains 15 residues. Germline CDR1 SGHTA, CDR2 FQGNSA. The CDR3 DNA is TGTGCCAGCAGCCTAGCCGGGCGTCCCCGACAGCCCCAGCATTTT. Amino acid sequence: CASSLAGRPRQPQHF.

The chain links TRBV2 to TRBJ2-1; perhaps D is TRBD1 or TRBD2 (5 bases each). From germline, CDR1 is SNHLY and CDR2 FYNNEI. The V end was cut by 4 bases, the J end by 8 bases, with 15 bases between. This CDR3 is built from 14 residues. CDR3 in amino acids: CASSVSGRFDEQFF. CDR3 sequence (DNA): TGTGCCAGCAGTGTCTCGGGACGGTTCGATGAGCAGTTCTTC.

The chain couples TRBV9 to TRBJ2-5; the D gene could be TRBD1 or TRBD2 (5 bases each). The CDR3 loop spans 19 amino acids. With 0 bases removed from V and 5 bases from J, the gap between germline ends came to 26 bases. CDR1 and CDR2 (germline): SGDLS, YYNGEE. CDR3 sequence: CASSVESGSRGGRRETQYF. As DNA, the CDR3 is TGTGCCAGCAGCGTAGAGTCGGGGAGTAGGGGCGGACGGCGGGAGACCCAGTACTTC.

The chain carries TRBV9 and TRBJ1-4; 7 nucleotides line up with TRBD1. V trimming: 0 bases; J trimming: 8 bases; junction bases outside the gene matches: 7. In germline, CDR1 is SGDLS, CDR2 YYNGEE. This CDR3 has 15 amino acids. CDR3 amino acids: CASSVGAGGQEKLFF. The CDR3 nucleotides are TGTGCCAGCAGCGTAGGGGCAGGGGGACAAGAAAAACTGTTTTTT.

The rearrangement joins TRBV28 to TRBJ2-5, with a possible D match to TRBD2 (7 bases). The V and J ends lost 0 bases and 2 bases respectively, with 13 bases between them. The CDR3 extends over 16 amino acids. The germline V gene has CDR1 MDHEN and CDR2 SYDVKM. CDR3 DNA: TGTGCCAGCAGTTTATGGGGGGGGCGCGGGCAAGAGACCCAGTACTTC. Its translation is CASSLWGGRGQETQYF.

The chain carries TRBV5-4 and TRBJ2-1; D is undetermined. The V end was cut by 1 base, the J end by 8 bases, with 4 bases between. This CDR3 has 11 amino acids. Germline loops: CDR1 SGHNT, CDR2 YYREEE (reference sequence). The CDR3 DNA follows: TGTGCCAGCAGCTTGCAGGATGAGCAGTTCTTC. It is translated as CASSLQDEQFF.

This clone was detected once. The chain has TRBV7-9 and TRBJ2-1; tentative D call: TRBD2 (6 bases). CDR3 length: 14 amino acids. CDR1 and CDR2 (germline): SEHNR, FQNEAQ (reference sequence). V lost 0 bases and J lost 7, with 10 bases in between. In DNA form, the CDR3 reads TGTGCCAGCAGCTTAGCGGGAGGTTCAAATGAGCAGTTCTTC. This sequence encodes CASSLAGGSNEQFF.

There are a few counts of this clone. This chain links TRBV27 with TRBJ2-5; D possibly corresponds to TRBD1 (5 bases). The CDR3 is 16 residues long. The germline V and J ends were trimmed by 5 bases and 3 bases, with 19 bases remaining between them. Germline CDR1 MNHEY, CDR2 SMNVEV (reference sequence). For the CDR3, the DNA is TGTGCCAGCAGTCCCCAGGTAGGGGCGGTAGAAGAGACCCAGTACTTC. Residues: CASSPQVGAVEETQYF.

V and J are TRBV27 and TRBJ2-2; 7 nucleotides align to TRBD1. This CDR3 region has 15 residues. V lost 5 bases, J lost 3 bases, and 6 bases stayed unmatched. CDR1 and CDR2 from the germline V gene are MNHEY and SMNVEV (reference sequence). The CDR3 coding sequence is TGTGCCAGCAGTCCCCCGGACAGGCACACCGGGGAGCTGTTTTTT. Translation: CASSPPDRHTGELFF.

This chain joins TRBV6-5 and TRBJ1-6; TRBD1 matches 10 bases. Germline V gene sequence: CDR1 MNHEY, CDR2 SVGAGI. This CDR3 contains 16 residues. Losses at the gene ends were 0 bases for V and 8 bases for J; bases not matched to a gene: 4. CDR3 residues: CASSYSWTGGDSPLHF. As DNA, the CDR3 is TGTGCCAGCAGTTACTCTTGGACAGGGGGGGATTCACCCCTCCACTTT.

The sample holds a few counts of this clone. The chain is built from TRBV4-1 and TRBJ1-1, with D possibly being TRBD1 (5 bases). Trimming removed 4 bases from V and 11 bases from J, with 14 bases in between. Germline V gene sequence: CDR1 MGHRA, CDR2 YSYEKL. This CDR3 region has 12 residues. CDR3 sequence: CASSPRDGKAFF. CDR3 nucleotide sequence: TGCGCCAGCAGCCCTCGGGACGGGAAGGCTTTCTTT.

This clone was observed a handful of times. The CDR3 sequence is CASSLDGDFNQPQHF. Here the CDR3 DNA reads TGTGCCAGCAGCTTAGACGGGGACTTCAATCAGCCCCAGCATTTT. The rearrangement joins TRBV7-2 to TRBJ1-5; a possible D gene is TRBD1 (5 bases). Germline V lookup: CDR1 SGHTA, CDR2 FQGNSA. The V and J ends lost 1 base and 3 bases respectively, with 10 bases between them. This CDR3 is 15 amino acids long. Full variable domain (remainder filled in from reference TRBV7-2 and TRBJ1-5): GAGVSQSPSNKVTEKGKDVELRCDPISGHTALYWYRQSLGQGLEFLIYFQGNSAPDKSGLPSDRFSAERTGGSVSTLTIQRTQQEDSAVYLCASSLDGDFNQPQHFGDGTRLSIL.

The chain recombines TRBV6-5 with TRBJ2-5, with D maybe TRBD2 (5 bases). The length of the CDR3 is 15 residues. Germline V CDR1 and CDR2: MNHEY, SVGAGI. The germline V and J ends were trimmed by 6 bases and 1 base, with 15 bases remaining between them. CDR3 loop: CASRLLGDSQETQYF. CDR3 nucleotide sequence: TGTGCCAGCAGGCTACTGGGAGATTCCCAAGAGACCCAGTACTTC.

CDR3 in amino acids: CASSFASPSYEQYF. For the CDR3, the DNA is TGTGCCAGCAGCTTCGCCAGTCCCTCCTACGAGCAGTACTTC. V is TRBV7-2 and J is TRBJ2-7; D gene ambiguous. Germline V CDR1 and CDR2: SGHTA, FQGNSA. The CDR3 sequence is 14 residues long. V gave up 3 bases and J gave up 0 bases, with 9 bases separating them.

This clone was seen a handful of times. The V gene is TRBV11-1, the J gene TRBJ2-7; D gene uncertain. Germline CDR1 is SGHAT and CDR2 is FQDESV (reference sequence). V lost 5 bases to trimming and J lost 3 bases, with 5 bases between them. CDR3 length: 11 residues. In DNA form, the CDR3 reads TGTGCCAGCAGCCAATACTACGAGCAGTACTTC. Residues: CASSQYYEQYF.

This chain joins TRBV6-1 and TRBJ1-2; perhaps TRBD1 as D (6 bases). Germline V gives CDR1 MNHNS, CDR2 SASEGT. V was cut by 6 bases and J by 4 bases, with 12 bases left in between. The CDR3 totals 13 residues. CDR3 protein: CASRGKDSYGYTF. CDR3 in DNA: TGTGCCAGCAGGGGGAAGGACAGCTATGGCTACACCTTC.

The J gene is TRBJ2-7, the V gene TRBV15, with 10 bases aligning to TRBD2. The junction had 2 bases not matched to a gene; V was cut back by 1 base and J by 5 bases. CDR1 is LNHNV, CDR2 YYDKDF, per germline (reference sequence). The CDR3 loop spans 14 amino acids. CDR3 DNA sequence: TGTGCCACCAGCAGAGGGACTAGCGGACACGAGCAGTACTTC. Its translation is CATSRGTSGHEQYF.

J is TRBJ2-2 and V is TRBV4-1, with D possibly being TRBD1 (5 bases). CDR3 length: 17 amino acids. V was trimmed by 0 bases and J by 4 bases, leaving 15 bases between them. Looked up from germline, CDR1 is MGHRA and CDR2 is YSYEKL. This chain's CDR3 is CASSQERAGWSTGELFF. CDR3 DNA: TGCGCCAGCAGCCAAGAACGGGCAGGGTGGAGCACCGGGGAGCTGTTTTTT.

The chain links TRBV9 to TRBJ2-7; 9 nucleotides match TRBD1. Germline loops: CDR1 SGDLS, CDR2 YYNGEE. The CDR3 is 14 amino acids. V trimming: 4 bases; J trimming: 2 bases; junction bases outside the gene matches: 4. The CDR3: CASSSGDRAYEQYF. The CDR3 bases are TGTGCCAGCAGCTCAGGGGACAGGGCCTACGAGCAGTACTTC.